This paragraph reports one T cell receptor beta chain. Its cognate antigen is unknown. This sample's time point: week 5, during vaccination. The investigators gave 300 ug of mutant IDH1 20-mer peptide in each vaccine dose, together with topical imiquimod. Clones were sequenced by immunoSEQ multiplex PCR, and TCRdb holds only the in-frame ones, with some missing. The sample holds about 50,000 clones, approximately 79% seen once. This sample was included in a study of a mutant IDH1 vaccine in newly diagnosed glioma. The length of the CDR3 is 11 residues. CDR1 is GTSNPN and CDR2 is SVGIG in the germline V gene (reference sequence). V lost 2 bases to trimming and J lost 8 bases, with 7 bases between them.

Sequencing used PBMCs, obtained from a glioma patient whose treatment included an IDH1 peptide vaccine. V usage is TRBV30 and J usage is TRBJ1-5; D is ambiguous. The receptor was derived from a woman aged 50 to 60 with glioma. This chain's CDR3 is CAWSLMEPQHF. CDR3 nucleotides: TGTGCCTGGAGTTTAATGGAGCCCCAGCATTTT.